This entry describes one T cell receptor (beta chain). Its antigen remains unknown. This record belongs to a study of cytotoxic CD8 clonotypes in ibrutinib-treated CLL. Study overall: Recorded responses included about 25 partial and 2 complete; following median roughly 68 months, approximately 14 stayed remitted and roughly 12 progressed. General observations from the study: At the start, clonality exceeded age-matched healthy donors and followed circulating CD8+ T-cell counts.

TCRdb's copy holds only in-frame clones and misses some; the assay was immunoSEQ multiplex PCR. The sample yields approximately 340,000 clones, about 61% seen once. The TCR comes from a human donor with chronic lymphocytic leukemia. The sample was PBMCs, taken after 36 months of ibrutinib treatment.

The CDR3 nucleotides read TGTGCCCGCATGGAGTGGGACTTCCCCCAAACTGATACGCAGTATTTT. Amino acid sequence: CARMEWDFPQTDTQYF. V usage is TRBV2 and J usage is TRBJ2-3; D possibly corresponds to TRBD2 (6 bases). CDR1 and CDR2 (germline): SNHLY, FYNNEI. The CDR3 loop spans 16 amino acids. V was clipped by 11 bases and J by 6 bases, with 27 bases between them.